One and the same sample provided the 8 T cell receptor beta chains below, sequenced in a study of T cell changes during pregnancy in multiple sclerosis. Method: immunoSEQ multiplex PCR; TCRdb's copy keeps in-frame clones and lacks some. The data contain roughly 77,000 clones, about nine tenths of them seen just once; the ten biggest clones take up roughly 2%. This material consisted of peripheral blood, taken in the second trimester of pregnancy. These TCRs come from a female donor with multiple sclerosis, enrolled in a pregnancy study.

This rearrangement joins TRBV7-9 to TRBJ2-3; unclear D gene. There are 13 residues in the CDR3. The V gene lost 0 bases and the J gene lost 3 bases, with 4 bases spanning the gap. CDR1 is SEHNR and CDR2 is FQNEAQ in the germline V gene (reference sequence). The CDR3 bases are TGTGCCAGCAGCTTAGCGGCAACAGATACGCAGTATTTT. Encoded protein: CASSLAATDTQYF.

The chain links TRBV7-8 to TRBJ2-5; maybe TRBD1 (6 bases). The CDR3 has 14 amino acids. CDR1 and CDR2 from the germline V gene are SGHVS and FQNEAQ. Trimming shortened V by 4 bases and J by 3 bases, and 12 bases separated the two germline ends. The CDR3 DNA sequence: TGTGCCAGCAGCTACAGGGCTGGAAAAGAGACCCAGTACTTC. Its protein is CASSYRAGKETQYF.

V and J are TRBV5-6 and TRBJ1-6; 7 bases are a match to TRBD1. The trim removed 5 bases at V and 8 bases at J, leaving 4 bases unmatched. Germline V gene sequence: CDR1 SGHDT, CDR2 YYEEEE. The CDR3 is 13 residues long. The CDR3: CASSWDRDSPLHF. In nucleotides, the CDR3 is TGTGCCAGCAGTTGGGACAGAGATTCACCCCTCCACTTT.

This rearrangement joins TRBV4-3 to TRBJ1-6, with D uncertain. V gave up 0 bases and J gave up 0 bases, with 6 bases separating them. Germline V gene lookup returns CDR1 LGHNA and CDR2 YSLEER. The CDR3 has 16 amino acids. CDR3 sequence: CASSQEPSSYNSPLHF. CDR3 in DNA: TGCGCCAGCAGCCAAGAACCCAGCTCCTATAATTCACCCCTCCACTTT.

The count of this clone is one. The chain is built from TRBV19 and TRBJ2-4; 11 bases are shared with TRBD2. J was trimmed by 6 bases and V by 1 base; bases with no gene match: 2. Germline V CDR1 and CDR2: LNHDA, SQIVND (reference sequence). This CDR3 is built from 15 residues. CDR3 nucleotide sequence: TGTGCCAGTAGTATAGGACTAGCGGGACTAAACATTCAGTACTTC. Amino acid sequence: CASSIGLAGLNIQYF.

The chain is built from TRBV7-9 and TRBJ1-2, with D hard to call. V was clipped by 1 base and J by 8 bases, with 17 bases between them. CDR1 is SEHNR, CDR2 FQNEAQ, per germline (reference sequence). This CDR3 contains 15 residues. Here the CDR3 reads CASSLVTVWNSGYTF. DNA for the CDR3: TGTGCCAGCAGCTTAGTAACCGTTTGGAATAGCGGCTACACCTTC.

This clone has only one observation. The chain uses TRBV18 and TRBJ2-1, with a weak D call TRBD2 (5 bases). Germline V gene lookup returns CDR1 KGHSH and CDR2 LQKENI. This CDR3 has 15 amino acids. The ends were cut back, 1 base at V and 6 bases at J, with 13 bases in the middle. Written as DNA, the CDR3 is TGTGCCAGCTCACCACTGCTAGCCCGCAGCAATGAGCAGTTCTTC. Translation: CASSPLLARSNEQFF.

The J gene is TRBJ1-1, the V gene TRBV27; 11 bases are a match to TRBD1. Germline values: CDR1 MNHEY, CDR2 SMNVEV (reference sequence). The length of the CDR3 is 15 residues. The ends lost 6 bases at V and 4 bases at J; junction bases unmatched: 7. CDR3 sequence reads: CASSHGTGGITEAFF. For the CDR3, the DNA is TGTGCCAGCAGCCATGGGACAGGGGGTATCACTGAAGCTTTCTTT.